This T cell receptor beta chain was observed in a study of blood T cell repertoires in COVID-19. CDR1 and CDR2 from the germline V gene are SGHTA and FQGNSA. The CDR3 has 12 amino acids. V was trimmed by 6 bases and J by 6 bases, leaving 12 bases between them. Profiling relied on immunoSEQ multiplex PCR, and the TCRdb table lists in-frame clones only, not all of them. The table records about 250,000 clones, 80% to 90% of them present only once. This chain uses TRBV7-2 with TRBJ2-7, with D hard to call. Sequencing input: PBMCs or T cells enriched from blood (not recorded which). The receptor was derived from a man in his forties who had recovered from COVID-19. The CDR3 region is CASSLTPLEQYF. The CDR3 DNA is TGTGCCAGCAGTCTGACACCGCTCGAGCAGTACTTC.